This TCR beta chain is drawn from a study of blood T cell repertoires in COVID-19. Across the whole study: Some COVID-19 samples were acute and others convalescent; all came from the United States, Italy and Spain. Sources were T cells, B-cell-depleted T cells, or PBMCs; the material itself was cDNA or gDNA.

In germline, CDR1 is SGHVS, CDR2 FNYEAQ. Trimming took off 0 bases at V and 2 bases at J, with 11 bases between the two ends. CDR3 size: 16 residues. Per the original methods: Estimated nucleated cell counts came from reference gene primer amplification. Clones were read by immunoSEQ multiplex PCR, and TCRdb kept only the in-frame ones, dropping some. V and J calls and clone size follow that table, whereas D and trimming were derived from the DNA. The table lists about 240,000 clones, around 86% of them singletons. Sequences were obtained from peripheral blood. The clonotype was recovered from an elderly man with acute or convalescent COVID-19. This sequence joins TRBV7-6 and TRBJ1-3, with D possibly being TRBD1 (6 bases). The CDR3 sequence: CASSLAAGEPGNTIYF. The CDR3 DNA is TGTGCCAGCAGCTTAGCAGCAGGGGAACCTGGAAACACCATATATTTT.